This T cell receptor (beta chain) was retrieved from a study of blood T cell repertoires in COVID-19. The CDR3 runs 16 residues. Germline V CDR1 and CDR2: KGHDR, SFDVKD. V was cut by 2 bases and J by 2 bases, with 15 bases left in between. Produced via immunoSEQ multiplex PCR; TCRdb's table is partial and in-frame only. The profile shows about 120,000 clones, roughly 78% of them singletons. This TCR derives from a man in his sixties with active or convalescent COVID-19. Sequenced: peripheral blood. V and J are TRBV24-1 and TRBJ2-7; the D gene is possibly TRBD2 (6 bases). In DNA, the CDR3 is TGTGCCACCAGTGATTCCCGTGGGGGGAAAACCTACGAGCAGTACTTC. Protein product: CATSDSRGGKTYEQYF.